These 22 T cell receptor beta chains originate from one sample sequenced in a study of OX40 agonist ivuxolimab in advanced cancers. The protocol used for the library was the immunoSEQ multiplex PCR assay. TCRdb carries this immuneACCESS record with in-frame sequences only. Its versions omit some clonotypes, under half of them owing to an unresolved V gene in the studies checked, with the rest unexplained. The sample profile shows roughly 23,000 clones; 75% to 85% of them were found once. Over 15% of the sample goes to the ten largest clones. The sequencing here drew on CD4+ or CD8+ T cells sorted from blood, taken in a trial of the OX40 agonist ivuxolimab. These receptors were collected from an adult with an advanced solid tumor such as melanoma, head and neck, liver or kidney cancer.

This clone showed up just once. The junction departs from germline at one end; a sequencing error may be responsible. This chain joins TRBV10-3 and TRBJ2-1, with D tentatively TRBD2 (6 bases). The V gene's germline CDR1 is ENHRY and CDR2 SYGVKD. The CDR3 runs 12 residues. Here the CDR3 DNA reads TGTGCCACCGGGACTGCCTATAATGAGCAGTTCTTC. Translated: CATGTAYNEQFF.

This clone was picked up one time. This chain connects TRBV7-8 to TRBJ2-7; 7 bases line up with TRBD2. Germline CDR1 is SGHVS and CDR2 is FQNEAQ. Trimming removed 4 bases from V and 2 bases from J; junction bases left unmatched: 5. The CDR3 covers 14 residues. CDR3 protein: CASSYLGGAYEQYF. DNA of the CDR3: TGTGCCAGCAGCTACCTTGGGGGGGCCTACGAGCAGTACTTC.

The J gene is TRBJ1-4, the V gene TRBV11-2; 7 nucleotides align to TRBD1. CDR1 is SGHAT, CDR2 FQNNGV, per germline. V trimming: 4 bases; J trimming: 7 bases; junction bases outside the gene matches: 12. The CDR3 extends over 16 amino acids. The CDR3 sequence is CASSSGEGGDSEKLFF. CDR3 sequence (DNA): TGTGCCAGCAGCTCCGGTGAGGGGGGGGACAGTGAAAAACTGTTTTTT.

CDR3 sequence: CASSGTSGSQETQYF. CDR3 in DNA: TGTGCCAGCAGTGGGACTAGCGGGTCACAAGAGACCCAGTACTTC. This chain joins TRBV2 and TRBJ2-5, with 11 positions matching TRBD2. CDR1 is SNHLY, CDR2 FYNNEI, per germline. J lost 2 bases, V lost 4 bases, and 3 bases had no gene match. This CDR3 comprises 15 residues.

A few counts support this clone. The chain links TRBV5-5 to TRBJ1-3, with TRBD1 as a possible D gene (6 bases). This CDR3 is built from 16 residues. Germline CDR1 reads SGHKS; CDR2 reads YYEKEE (reference sequence). The V end lost 3 bases, the J end lost 3 bases, and 16 bases lay between the germline ends. The CDR3 bases are TGTGCCAGCAGCTCTTATATGGGGGCTTTTGGAAACACCATATATTTT. Encoded protein: CASSSYMGAFGNTIYF.

The chain uses TRBV15 and TRBJ2-1; TRBD1 aligns across 10 bases. The CDR3 totals 17 residues. J gave up 2 bases and V 3 bases, and 7 bases lay outside the gene matches. Germline values: CDR1 LNHNV, CDR2 YYDKDF (reference sequence). CDR3 region: CATSRPPGQGPYNEQFF. Here the CDR3 DNA reads TGTGCCACCAGCAGGCCACCGGGACAGGGGCCCTACAATGAGCAGTTCTTC.

The chain combines TRBV4-2 with TRBJ1-1, with no clear D. Between the trimmed V and J ends, which lost 2 bases and 3 bases, there was a span of 10 bases. The CDR3 totals 14 residues. Germline V gene lookup returns CDR1 LGHNA and CDR2 YNFKEQ. The CDR3 is CASSQQILDTEAFF. In DNA form, the CDR3 reads TGTGCCAGCAGCCAACAGATACTAGACACTGAAGCTTTCTTT.

This clone has just a few counts. The V and J genes are TRBV6-5 and TRBJ1-2; tentative D call: TRBD1 (6 bases). Germline V lookup: CDR1 MNHEY, CDR2 SVGAGI. The ends were cut back, 7 bases at V and 0 bases at J, with 12 bases in the middle. The length of the CDR3 is 14 residues. The CDR3 here is CASMEGGTNYGYTF. The CDR3 nucleotides read TGTGCCAGCATGGAGGGGGGAACTAACTATGGCTACACCTTC.

V is TRBV18 and J is TRBJ2-1; D is possibly TRBD1 (6 bases). Germline V CDR1 and CDR2: KGHSH, LQKENI. Trimming stripped 2 bases from V and 14 bases from J, with 16 bases between. The CDR3 totals 13 residues. The CDR3 coding sequence is TGTGCCAGCTCACCATCGGACAGCCTGGCGGAGTTCTTC. Protein: CASSPSDSLAEFF. Supplemented by reference TRBV18 and TRBJ2-1, the full variable domain reads NAGVMQNPRHLVRRRGQEARLRCSPMKGHSHVYWYRQLPEEGLKFMVYLQKENIIDESGMPKERFSAEFPKEGPSILRIQQVVRGDSAAYFCASSPSDSLAEFFGPGTRLTVL.

This rearrangement joins TRBV11-2 to TRBJ2-1; D remains ambiguous. CDR3 length equals 14 residues. Trimming cost V 1 base and J 8 bases, with 12 bases left between them. Looked up from germline, CDR1 is SGHAT and CDR2 is FQNNGV. CDR3 coding DNA: TGTGCCAGCAGCTTAGGAGGTTCCGAGGATGAGCAGTTCTTC. Its protein is CASSLGGSEDEQFF.

V gene TRBV11-2 combines with J gene TRBJ1-4; perhaps TRBD1 as D (6 bases). CDR1 and CDR2 (germline): SGHAT, FQNNGV. The length of the CDR3 is 16 residues. V gave up 1 base and J gave up 7 bases, with 16 bases separating them. The CDR3 coding sequence is TGTGCCAGCAGCTTAGCGCGGGACACTTGGGGTGAAAAACTGTTTTTT. Translation gives CASSLARDTWGEKLFF.

CDR3 DNA sequence: TGTGCCAGTAGTATAGAACCTAGCGGATACAATGAGCAGTTCTTC. It is translated as CASSIEPSGYNEQFF. The chain recombines TRBV19 with TRBJ2-1; the match to TRBD2 covers 7 bases. Germline V gene data show CDR1 as LNHDA and CDR2 as SQIVND (reference sequence). The ends lost 0 bases at V and 4 bases at J; junction bases unmatched: 3. The CDR3 loop spans 15 amino acids.

This clone turned up a few times. The genes are TRBV5-1 and TRBJ1-2; D gene unclear. CDR3 length: 15 amino acids. Germline assignment: CDR1 SGHRS and CDR2 YFSETQ. V lost 0 bases to trimming and J lost 2 bases, with 11 bases between them. CDR3 protein: CASSLGQEANYGYTF. The CDR3 DNA reads as TGCGCCAGCAGCTTGGGGCAGGAGGCCAACTATGGCTACACCTTC. The whole variable domain, filled in from reference TRBV5-1 and TRBJ1-2, reads KAGVTQTPRYLIKTRGQQVTLSCSPISGHRSVSWYQQTPGQGLQFLFEYFSETQRNKGNFPGRFSGRQFSNSRSEMNVSTLELGDSALYLCASSLGQEANYGYTFGSGTRLTVV.

This clone was observed once. The chain combines TRBV6-1 with TRBJ2-3; 8 nucleotides match TRBD2. The CDR3 is 15 amino acids. Germline V gene sequence: CDR1 MNHNS, CDR2 SASEGT. Losses at the gene ends were 2 bases for V and 2 bases for J; bases not matched to a gene: 3. The CDR3, as DNA: TGTGCCAGCAGTGAAATAGCGGGGACCACAGATACGCAGTATTTT. This translates into CASSEIAGTTDTQYF.

The chain links TRBV10-1 to TRBJ1-1; D may be TRBD1 (6 bases). There are 13 residues in the CDR3. Between the trimmed V and J ends, which lost 5 bases and 8 bases, there was a span of 15 bases. Germline lookup yields CDR1 WNHNN and CDR2 SYGVQD (reference sequence). CDR3 region: CASSTGSQSEAFF. The CDR3, as DNA: TGCGCCAGCAGTACAGGGTCCCAGTCGGAAGCTTTCTTT.

The table lists this clone with a count of one. The chain uses TRBV5-4 and TRBJ2-3; 7 bases are shared with TRBD1. There are 15 residues in the CDR3. V lost 4 bases, J lost 0 bases, and 5 bases stayed unmatched. Germline CDR1 and CDR2: SGHNT and YYREEE (reference sequence). This chain's CDR3 is CASSRDSPSTDTQYF. CDR3 nucleotides: TGTGCCAGCAGCCGGGACAGCCCCAGCACAGATACGCAGTATTTT. The variable domain in full, with the rest retrieved from reference TRBV5-4 and TRBJ2-3, is ETGVTQSPTHLIKTRGQQVTLRCSSQSGHNTVSWYQQALGQGPQFIFQYYREEENGRGNFPPRFSGLQFPNYSSELNVNALELDDSALYLCASSRDSPSTDTQYFGPGTRLTVL.

The V and J genes are TRBV6-5 and TRBJ2-1; 8 nucleotides agree with TRBD2. The CDR3 length is 15 residues. CDR1 and CDR2 from the germline V gene are MNHEY and SVGAGI. J lost 12 bases, V lost 0 bases, and 10 bases had no gene match. CDR3: CASSYSRAGALGQFF. DNA for the CDR3: TGTGCCAGCAGTTACTCTCGAGCGGGGGCACTTGGGCAGTTCTTC.

The chain recombines TRBV11-2 with TRBJ2-7, with unresolved D. CDR1 is SGHAT, CDR2 FQNNGV, per germline. V was clipped by 2 bases and J by 5 bases, with 16 bases between them. The CDR3 contains 15 residues. The CDR3 DNA follows: TGTGCCAGCAGCTTAAATTTGGATTCCTACCACGAGCAGTACTTC. This translates into CASSLNLDSYHEQYF.

This sequence joins TRBV7-7 and TRBJ2-2; 9 bases align to TRBD2. The germline CDR1 and CDR2 sequences are SSHAT and FNYEAQ (reference sequence). The CDR3 consists of 15 residues. The CDR3 DNA sequence: TGTACTAGCAGCCTTAGCGGGGGGAACACCGGGGAGCTGTTTTTT. This encodes CTSSLSGGNTGELFF.

The count of this clone is one. The DNA of the CDR3 is TGTGCCAGCTCACCACGGGGAGGAGAGACCCAGTACTTC. As protein: CASSPRGGETQYF. The chain recombines TRBV18 with TRBJ2-5, with D tentatively TRBD2 (6 bases). The CDR3 sequence is 13 residues long. The V gene lost 1 base and the J gene lost 4 bases, with 7 bases spanning the gap. Germline lookup yields CDR1 KGHSH and CDR2 LQKENI.

This rearrangement joins TRBV2 to TRBJ1-1; the D gene is possibly TRBD1 (5 bases). CDR3 size: 14 residues. The V end was cut by 5 bases, the J end by 1 base, with 11 bases between. The germline V gene encodes CDR1 SNHLY and CDR2 FYNNEI. CDR3 DNA sequence: TGTGCCAGCAGTTCGCGGGGGGGGAACACTGAAGCTTTCTTT. Translated: CASSSRGGNTEAFF. The full variable domain, in which reference TRBV2 and TRBJ1-1 provide the parts outside the CDR3, is EPEVTQTPSHQVTQMGQEVILRCVPISNHLYFYWYRQILGQKVEFLVSFYNNEISEKSEIFDDQFSVERPDGSNFTLKIRSTKLEDSAMYFCASSSRGGNTEAFFGQGTRLTVV.

CDR3 loop: CASSSSIGRRTSGRGDTQYF. DNA of the CDR3: TGTGCCAGCAGTTCCAGCATAGGACGGCGGACTAGCGGGAGAGGAGATACGCAGTATTTT. This chain uses TRBV28 with TRBJ2-3; TRBD2 matches 13 bases. CDR1 and CDR2 from the germline V gene are MDHEN and SYDVKM. The CDR3 is 20 residues long. After removal of 4 bases from V and 5 bases from J, the junction contained 18 bases not matched to a gene.